This T cell receptor (beta chain) was retrieved from a study of neurological immune-mediated disorders. Study-wide points: In HTLV-1-associated myelopathy, TCR clonal expansion was greatest, and in multiple sclerosis it was least, below healthy controls. Phylogenetically, 18 of 34 multiple sclerosis patients' repertoires fell into one related-CDR3 cluster, a possible signature.

The CDR3 loop spans 11 amino acids. The V and J ends lost 3 bases and 7 bases respectively, with 6 bases between them. Germline V gene sequence: CDR1 MNHEY, CDR2 SMNVEV (reference sequence). The authors made cDNA by 5'RACE with 10-nucleotide random UMIs. TCRdb reanalysed the 5' RACE reads using MiXCR and keeps one entry per CDR3 protein. The sample lists about 66,000 distinct CDR3 sequences, 3.9% occurring once. This clonotype appeared many times. What it recognizes is unknown. A total of 2 million PBMCs stored at -80 degrees C provided the unsorted libraries. The chain employs TRBV27 and TRBJ1-1, with D uncertain. Sequenced input: PBMCs. This clonotype was obtained from a man aged 25-45 years with multiple sclerosis. CDR3 protein: CASSFLGEAFF. The CDR3 region has the DNA TGTGCCAGCAGTTTCTTGGGTGAAGCTTTCTTT.